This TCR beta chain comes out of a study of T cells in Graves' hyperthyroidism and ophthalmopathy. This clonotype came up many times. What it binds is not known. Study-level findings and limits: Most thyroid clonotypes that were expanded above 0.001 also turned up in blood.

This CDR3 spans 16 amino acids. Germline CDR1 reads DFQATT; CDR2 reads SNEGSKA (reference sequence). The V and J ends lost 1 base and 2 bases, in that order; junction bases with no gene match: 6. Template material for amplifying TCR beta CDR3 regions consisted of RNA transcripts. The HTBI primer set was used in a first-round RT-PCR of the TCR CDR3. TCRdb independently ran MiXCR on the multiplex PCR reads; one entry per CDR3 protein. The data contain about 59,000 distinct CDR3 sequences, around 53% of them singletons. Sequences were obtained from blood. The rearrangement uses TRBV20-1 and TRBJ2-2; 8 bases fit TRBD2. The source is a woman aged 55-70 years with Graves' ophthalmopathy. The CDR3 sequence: CSARGHTSGNTGELFF. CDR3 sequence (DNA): TGCAGTGCTAGAGGTCATACTAGCGGAAACACCGGGGAGCTGTTTTTT.